Listed here are 11 T cell receptor beta chains from one sample, sequenced in a study of shared T cell receptors in the human thymus. Using immunoSEQ multiplex PCR, the repertoire was profiled, and TCRdb retains in-frame clones only, with some absent. This sample carries under 850,000 clones, roughly 90% of them seen once, and the ten largest clones take approximately 0.01%. These data are also associated with another study on human thymus T cells.

The sample taken for sequencing was thymocytes. These receptor sequences come from a boy younger than two with a congenital heart defect.

This clone was counted between two and nine times. J is TRBJ2-7 and V is TRBV5-1; no firm D call. V was shortened by 5 bases and J by 3 bases, with 15 bases between the two germline ends. In germline, CDR1 is SGHRS, CDR2 YFSETQ. CDR3 size: 14 residues. The CDR3 is CASRGSPCDYEQYF. In nucleotides, the CDR3 is TGCGCCAGCAGAGGTAGCCCCTGCGACTACGAGCAGTACTTC.

V gene TRBV21-1 combines with J gene TRBJ2-1; TRBD2 reflects the table's D call only, with no check against the DNA. TRBV21-1 counts as a pseudogene. The CDR3 sequence is 16 residues long. The CDR3 nucleotides are TGTGCCAGCAGCAAAGGTGAGGGAGGCTCCTACAATGAGCAGTTCTTC. This sequence encodes CASSKGEGGSYNEQFF.

The chain is built from TRBV29-1 and TRBJ1-1; 10 bases line up with TRBD1. Germline-derived CDR1 and CDR2 are SQVTM and ANQGSEA. J gave up 6 bases and V 3 bases, and 4 bases lay outside the gene matches. There are 13 residues in the CDR3. CDR3 sequence: CSVDDRGLSEAFF. DNA for the CDR3: TGCAGCGTTGACGACAGGGGGCTCTCTGAAGCTTTCTTT.

This chain links TRBV7-6 with TRBJ2-3; 8 nucleotides match TRBD2. J gave up 2 bases and V 3 bases, and 7 bases lay outside the gene matches. The CDR3 spans 16 residues. From germline, CDR1 is SGHVS and CDR2 FNYEAQ. CDR3 loop: CASSFPGREDTDTQYF. For the CDR3, the DNA is TGTGCCAGCAGCTTCCCCGGGCGGGAGGACACAGATACGCAGTATTTT.

The rearrangement links TRBV7-2 to TRBJ2-7; TRBD1 might be the D (5 bases). Germline loops: CDR1 SGHTA, CDR2 FQGNSA. V lost 3 bases and J 2 bases, leaving 8 bases between the germline ends. The CDR3 is 13 residues long. CDR3 region: CASSFHRTYEQYF. CDR3 DNA: TGTGCCAGCAGCTTCCACAGGACCTACGAGCAGTACTTC.

The V gene is TRBV5-1, the J gene TRBJ2-2; 13 nucleotides line up with TRBD2. The CDR3 contains 16 residues. Trimming took 5 bases from V and 5 from J; bases not matched to a gene: 6. The germline V gene encodes CDR1 SGHRS and CDR2 YFSETQ. The CDR3 coding sequence is TGCGCCAGCAGGTACGGACTAGCGGGAGAAACCGGGGAGCTGTTTTTT. Translation: CASRYGLAGETGELFF.

This chain joins TRBV10-3 and TRBJ2-2, with D tentatively TRBD1 (5 bases). CDR1 ENHRY and CDR2 SYGVKD come from the germline V gene. The CDR3 contains 13 residues. V lost 6 bases and J lost 5, with 10 bases in between. The chain's CDR3 is CAIRDRGTGELFF. The CDR3 nucleotides read TGTGCCATCAGAGACAGAGGAACCGGGGAGCTGTTTTTT.

With regard to this clone: This sample includes further DNA sequences coding for the same CDR3. This sequence joins TRBV19 and TRBJ1-2, with D possibly matching TRBD1 (5 bases). Trimming stripped 3 bases from V and 4 bases from J, with 9 bases between. This CDR3 contains 13 residues. Germline V gene lookup returns CDR1 LNHDA and CDR2 SQIVND (reference sequence). CDR3 DNA sequence: TGTGCCAGTAGTATTGGCCAGGGCTATGGCTACACCTTC. Translating gives CASSIGQGYGYTF.

The CDR3 region is CASIQGCSGNTIYF. DNA of the CDR3: TGTGCCAGCATCCAGGGCTGCTCTGGAAACACCATATATTTT. This chain joins TRBV27 and TRBJ1-3, with a weak D call TRBD1 (5 bases). The V and J ends lost 7 bases and 0 bases respectively, with 10 bases between them. This CDR3 comprises 14 residues. The germline V gene encodes CDR1 MNHEY and CDR2 SMNVEV (reference sequence).

The chain uses TRBV6-1 and TRBJ2-1; D might be TRBD2 (5 bases). Per the germline V gene, CDR1 is MNHNS and CDR2 is SASEGT. The V end lost 4 bases, the J end lost 2 bases, and 21 bases lay between the germline ends. The CDR3 runs to 18 residues. CDR3 sequence reads: CASSGFPVQRRTYNEQFF. The CDR3 DNA follows: TGTGCCAGCAGTGGGTTCCCCGTCCAGCGGAGGACCTACAATGAGCAGTTCTTC.

This chain connects TRBV9 to TRBJ2-2; D is unresolved. The CDR3 loop spans 14 amino acids. V lost 0 bases to trimming and J lost 5 bases, with 8 bases between them. From germline, CDR1 is SGDLS and CDR2 YYNGEE. CDR3 sequence: CASSVVPNTGELFF. In nucleotides, the CDR3 is TGTGCCAGCAGCGTAGTCCCTAATACCGGGGAGCTGTTTTTT.